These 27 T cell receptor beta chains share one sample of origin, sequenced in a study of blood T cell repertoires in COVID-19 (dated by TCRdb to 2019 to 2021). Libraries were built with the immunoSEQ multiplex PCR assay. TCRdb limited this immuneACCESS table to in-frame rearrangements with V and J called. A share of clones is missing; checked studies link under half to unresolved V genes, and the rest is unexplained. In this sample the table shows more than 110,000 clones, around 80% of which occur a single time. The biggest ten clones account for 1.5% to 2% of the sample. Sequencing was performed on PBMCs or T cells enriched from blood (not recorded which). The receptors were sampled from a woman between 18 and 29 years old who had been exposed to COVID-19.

The CDR3 sequence: CASRTTQGANEQYF. CDR3 DNA: TGTGCCAGTAGAACAACACAGGGCGCGAACGAGCAGTACTTC. The rearrangement uses TRBV19 and TRBJ2-7, with D possibly being TRBD1 (6 bases). CDR1 is LNHDA, CDR2 SQIVND, per germline (reference sequence). This CDR3 region has 14 residues. V lost 6 bases, J lost 5 bases, and 17 bases lay in between.

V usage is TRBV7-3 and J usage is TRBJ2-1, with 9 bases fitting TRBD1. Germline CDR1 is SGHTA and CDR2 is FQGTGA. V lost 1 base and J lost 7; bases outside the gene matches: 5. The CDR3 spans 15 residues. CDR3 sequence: CASSLMGQGMNEQFF. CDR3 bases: TGTGCCAGCAGCTTAATGGGACAGGGAATGAATGAGCAGTTCTTC. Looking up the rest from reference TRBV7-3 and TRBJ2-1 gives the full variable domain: GAGVSQTPSNKVTEKGKYVELRCDPISGHTALYWYRQSLGQGPEFLIYFQGTGAADDSGLPNDRFFAVRPEGSVSTLKIQRTERGDSAVYLCASSLMGQGMNEQFFGPGTRLTVL.

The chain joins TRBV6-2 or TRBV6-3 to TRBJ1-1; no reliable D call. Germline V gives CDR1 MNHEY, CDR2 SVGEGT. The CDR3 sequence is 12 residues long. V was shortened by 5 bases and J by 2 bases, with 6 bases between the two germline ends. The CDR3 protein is CASSTYNTEAFF. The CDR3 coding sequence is TGTGCCAGCAGTACTTACAACACTGAAGCTTTCTTT.

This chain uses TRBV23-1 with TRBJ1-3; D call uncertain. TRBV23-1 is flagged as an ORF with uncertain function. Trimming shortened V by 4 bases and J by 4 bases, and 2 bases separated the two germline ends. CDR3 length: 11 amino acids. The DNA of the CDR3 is TGCGCCAGCAGTCCAGGAAACACCATATATTTT. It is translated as CASSPGNTIYF.

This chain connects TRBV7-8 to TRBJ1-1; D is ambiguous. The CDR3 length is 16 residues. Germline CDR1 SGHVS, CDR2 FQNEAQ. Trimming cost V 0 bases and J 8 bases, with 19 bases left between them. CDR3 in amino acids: CASSLALREGNLEAFF. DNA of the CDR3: TGTGCCAGCAGCTTAGCGCTAAGGGAGGGTAACTTAGAAGCTTTCTTT.

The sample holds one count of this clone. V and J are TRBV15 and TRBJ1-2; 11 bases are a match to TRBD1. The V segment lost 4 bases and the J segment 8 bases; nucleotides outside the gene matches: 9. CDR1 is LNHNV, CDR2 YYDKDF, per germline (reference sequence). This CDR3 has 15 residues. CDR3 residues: CATSTGGTGGYGYTF. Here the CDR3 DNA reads TGTGCCACCAGCACTGGCGGGACAGGGGGTTACGGCTACACCTTC. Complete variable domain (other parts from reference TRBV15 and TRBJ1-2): DAMVIQNPRYQVTQFGKPVTLSCSQTLNHNVMYWYQQKSSQAPKLLFHYYDKDFNNEADTPDNFQSRRPNTSFCFLDIRSPGLGDTAMYLCATSTGGTGGYGYTFGSGTRLTVV.

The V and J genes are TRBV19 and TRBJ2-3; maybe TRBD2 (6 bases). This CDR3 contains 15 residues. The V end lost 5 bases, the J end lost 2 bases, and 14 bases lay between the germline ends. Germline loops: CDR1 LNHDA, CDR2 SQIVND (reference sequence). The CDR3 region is CASSAGRPNTDTQYF. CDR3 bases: TGTGCCAGTAGTGCGGGACGGCCAAACACAGATACGCAGTATTTT.

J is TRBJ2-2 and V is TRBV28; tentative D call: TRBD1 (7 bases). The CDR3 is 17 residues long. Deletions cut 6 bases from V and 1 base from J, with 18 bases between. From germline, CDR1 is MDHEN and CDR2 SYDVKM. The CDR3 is CASSPQWQGGNTGELFF. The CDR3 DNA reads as TGTGCCAGCAGCCCGCAGTGGCAGGGGGGGAACACCGGGGAGCTGTTTTTT.

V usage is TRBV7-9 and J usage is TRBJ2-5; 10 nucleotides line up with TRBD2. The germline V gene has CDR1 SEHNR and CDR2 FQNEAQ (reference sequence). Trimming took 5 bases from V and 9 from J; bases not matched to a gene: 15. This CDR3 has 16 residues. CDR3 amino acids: CASSRPSGRAVLAQYF. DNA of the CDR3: TGTGCCAGCAGCCGGCCCAGCGGGAGGGCCGTTTTGGCCCAGTACTTC.

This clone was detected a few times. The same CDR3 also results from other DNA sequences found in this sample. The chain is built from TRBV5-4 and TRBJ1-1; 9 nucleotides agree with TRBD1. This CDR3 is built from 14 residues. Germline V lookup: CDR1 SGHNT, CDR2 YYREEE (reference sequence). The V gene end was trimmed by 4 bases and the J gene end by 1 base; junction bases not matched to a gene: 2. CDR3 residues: CASSPTGGNTEAFF. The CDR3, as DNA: TGTGCCAGCAGCCCGACAGGGGGGAACACTGAAGCTTTCTTT.

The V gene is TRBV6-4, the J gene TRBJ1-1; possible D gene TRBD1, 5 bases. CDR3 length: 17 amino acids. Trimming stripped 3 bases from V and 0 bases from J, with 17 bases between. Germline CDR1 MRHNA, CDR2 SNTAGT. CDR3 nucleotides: TGTGCCAGCAGTGAACAAGACAGATCGCTCATGAACACTGAAGCTTTCTTT. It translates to CASSEQDRSLMNTEAFF.

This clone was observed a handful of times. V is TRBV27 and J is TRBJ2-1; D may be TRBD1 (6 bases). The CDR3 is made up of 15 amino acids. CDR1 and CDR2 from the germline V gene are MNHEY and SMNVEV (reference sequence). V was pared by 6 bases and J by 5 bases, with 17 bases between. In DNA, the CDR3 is TGTGCCAGCAGCCCCATAAGGGGGAAAGACAATGAGCAGTTCTTC. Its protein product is CASSPIRGKDNEQFF.

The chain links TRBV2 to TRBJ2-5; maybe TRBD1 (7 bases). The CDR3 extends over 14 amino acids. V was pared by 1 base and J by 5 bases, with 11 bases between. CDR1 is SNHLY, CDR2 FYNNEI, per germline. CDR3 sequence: CASSEVPGGETQYF. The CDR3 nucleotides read TGTGCCAGCAGTGAAGTTCCAGGGGGGGAGACCCAGTACTTC.

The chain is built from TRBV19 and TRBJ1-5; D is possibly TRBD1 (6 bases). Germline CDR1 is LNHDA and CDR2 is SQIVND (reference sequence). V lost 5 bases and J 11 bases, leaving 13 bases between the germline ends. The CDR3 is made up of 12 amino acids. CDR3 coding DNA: TGTGCCAGTAGTCCCGACAGGTCCGCCCAGCATTTT. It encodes CASSPDRSAQHF.

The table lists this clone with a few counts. The CDR3 sequence: CASSMREEPLEQYF. CDR3 DNA: TGTGCCAGTAGTATGCGGGAGGAGCCTCTCGAGCAGTACTTC. The chain employs TRBV19 and TRBJ2-7, with 8 nucleotides matching TRBD2. The CDR3 is 14 residues long. Per the germline V gene, CDR1 is LNHDA and CDR2 is SQIVND (reference sequence). The V gene end was trimmed by 3 bases and the J gene end by 6 bases; junction bases not matched to a gene: 7. Combining the CDR3 with reference TRBV19 and TRBJ2-7 gives the whole variable domain DGGITQSPKYLFRKEGQNVTLSCEQNLNHDAMYWYRQDPGQGLRLIYYSQIVNDFQKGDIAEGYSVSREKKESFPLTVTSAQKNPTAFYLCASSMREEPLEQYFGPGTRLTVT.

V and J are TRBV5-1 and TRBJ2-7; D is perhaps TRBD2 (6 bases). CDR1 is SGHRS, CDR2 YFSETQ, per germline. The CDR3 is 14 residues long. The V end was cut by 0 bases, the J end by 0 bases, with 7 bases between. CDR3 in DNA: TGCGCCAGCAGCTTGGGGGGAGGCTCCTACGAGCAGTACTTC. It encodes CASSLGGGSYEQYF.

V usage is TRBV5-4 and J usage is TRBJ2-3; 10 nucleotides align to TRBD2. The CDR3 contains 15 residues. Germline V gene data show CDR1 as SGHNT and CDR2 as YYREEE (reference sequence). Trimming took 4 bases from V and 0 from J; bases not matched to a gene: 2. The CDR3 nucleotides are TGTGCCAGCAGCCCGGGACTAGCGAGCACAGATACGCAGTATTTT. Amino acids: CASSPGLASTDTQYF.

CDR3 amino acids: CASSPMNREYEQYF. CDR3 nucleotides: TGTGCCAGCAGCCCAATGAACAGGGAGTACGAGCAGTACTTC. The chain couples TRBV13 to TRBJ2-7; possibly TRBD1 for D (6 bases). Trimming stripped 5 bases from V and 4 bases from J, with 15 bases between. In germline, CDR1 is PRHDT, CDR2 FYEKMQ (reference sequence). The CDR3 contains 14 residues.

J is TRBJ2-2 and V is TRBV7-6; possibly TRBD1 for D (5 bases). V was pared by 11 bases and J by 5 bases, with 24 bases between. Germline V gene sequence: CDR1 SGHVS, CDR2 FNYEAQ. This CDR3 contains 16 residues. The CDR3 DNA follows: TGTGCCGTCCTGGGGCTCCCGGCGTGGGGAACCGGGGAGCTGTTTTTT. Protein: CAVLGLPAWGTGELFF. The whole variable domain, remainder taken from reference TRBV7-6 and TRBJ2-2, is GAGVSQSPRYKVTKRGQDVALRCDPISGHVSLYWYRQALGQGPEFLTYFNYEAQQDKSGLPNDRFSAERPEGSISTLTIQRTEQRDSAMYRCAVLGLPAWGTGELFFGEGSRLTVL.

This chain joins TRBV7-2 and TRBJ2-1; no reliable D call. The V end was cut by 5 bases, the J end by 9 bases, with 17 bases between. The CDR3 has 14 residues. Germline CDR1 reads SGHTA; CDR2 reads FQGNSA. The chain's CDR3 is CASSLDTAAREQFF. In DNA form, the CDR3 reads TGTGCCAGCAGCCTTGATACGGCGGCGCGTGAGCAGTTCTTC.

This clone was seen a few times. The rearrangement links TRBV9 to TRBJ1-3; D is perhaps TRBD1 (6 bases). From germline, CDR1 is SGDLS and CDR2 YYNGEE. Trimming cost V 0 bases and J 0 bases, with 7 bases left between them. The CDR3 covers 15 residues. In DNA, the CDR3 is TGTGCCAGCAGCGTAGCCAGGGGCTCTGGAAACACCATATATTTT. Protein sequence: CASSVARGSGNTIYF.

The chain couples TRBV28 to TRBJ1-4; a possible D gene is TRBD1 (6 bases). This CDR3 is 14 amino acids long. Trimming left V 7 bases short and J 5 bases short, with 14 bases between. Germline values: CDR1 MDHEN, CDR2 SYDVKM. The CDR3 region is CASNTGPPNEKLFF. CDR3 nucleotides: TGTGCCAGCAACACAGGGCCCCCAAATGAAAAACTGTTTTTT.

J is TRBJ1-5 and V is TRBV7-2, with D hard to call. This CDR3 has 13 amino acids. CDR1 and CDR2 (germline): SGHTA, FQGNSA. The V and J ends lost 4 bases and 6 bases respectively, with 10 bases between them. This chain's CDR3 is CASSSRGSQPQHF. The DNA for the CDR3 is TGTGCCAGCAGCTCAAGAGGGAGTCAGCCCCAGCATTTT.

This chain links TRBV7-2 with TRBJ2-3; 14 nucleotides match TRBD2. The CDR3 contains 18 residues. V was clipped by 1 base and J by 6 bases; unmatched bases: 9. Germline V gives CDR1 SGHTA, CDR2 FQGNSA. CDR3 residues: CASSLGGLAGVLGDTQYF. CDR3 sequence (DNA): TGTGCCAGCAGCTTAGGGGGACTAGCGGGAGTTCTGGGGGATACGCAGTATTTT.

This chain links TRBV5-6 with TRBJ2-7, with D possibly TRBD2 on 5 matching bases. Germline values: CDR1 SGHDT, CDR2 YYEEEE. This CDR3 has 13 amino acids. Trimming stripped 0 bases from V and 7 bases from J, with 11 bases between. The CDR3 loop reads CASSLGLAWEQYF. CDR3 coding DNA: TGTGCCAGCAGCTTGGGCCTAGCTTGGGAGCAGTACTTC.

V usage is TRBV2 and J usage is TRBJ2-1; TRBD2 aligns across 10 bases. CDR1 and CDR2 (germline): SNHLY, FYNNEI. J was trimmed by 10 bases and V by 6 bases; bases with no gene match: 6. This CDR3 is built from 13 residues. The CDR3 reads CASSLIAGGEQFF. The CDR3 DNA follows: TGTGCCAGCAGCCTTATAGCGGGAGGAGAGCAGTTCTTC.

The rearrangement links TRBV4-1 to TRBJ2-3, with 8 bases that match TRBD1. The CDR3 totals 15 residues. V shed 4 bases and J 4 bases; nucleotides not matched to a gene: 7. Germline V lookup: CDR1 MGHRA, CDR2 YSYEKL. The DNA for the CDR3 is TGCGCCAGCAGCCCTACCTGGACAGGGCCAGATACGCAGTATTTT. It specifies CASSPTWTGPDTQYF.